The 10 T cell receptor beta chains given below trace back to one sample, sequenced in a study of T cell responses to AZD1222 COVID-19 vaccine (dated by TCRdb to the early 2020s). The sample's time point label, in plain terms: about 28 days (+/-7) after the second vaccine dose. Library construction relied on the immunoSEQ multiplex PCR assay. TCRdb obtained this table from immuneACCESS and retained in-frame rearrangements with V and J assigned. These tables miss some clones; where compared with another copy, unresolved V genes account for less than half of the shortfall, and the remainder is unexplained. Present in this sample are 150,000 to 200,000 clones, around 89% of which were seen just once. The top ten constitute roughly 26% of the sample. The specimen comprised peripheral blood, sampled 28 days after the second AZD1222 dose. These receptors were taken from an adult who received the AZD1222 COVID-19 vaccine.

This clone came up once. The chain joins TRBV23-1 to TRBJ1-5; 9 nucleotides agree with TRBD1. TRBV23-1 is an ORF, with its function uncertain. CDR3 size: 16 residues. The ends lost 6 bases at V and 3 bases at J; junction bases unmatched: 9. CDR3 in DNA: TGCGCCAGCAGACTTAGGACAGGGGTCTCCAATCAGCCCCAGCATTTT. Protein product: CASRLRTGVSNQPQHF.

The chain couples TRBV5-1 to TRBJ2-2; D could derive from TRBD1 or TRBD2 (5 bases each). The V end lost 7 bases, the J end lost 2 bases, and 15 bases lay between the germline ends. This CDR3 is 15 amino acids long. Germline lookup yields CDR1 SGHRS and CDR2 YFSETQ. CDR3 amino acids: CASPSGQQNTGELFF. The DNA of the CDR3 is TGCGCCAGCCCCTCGGGGCAACAAAACACCGGGGAGCTGTTTTTT.

The CDR3 loop is CASSLVYEKLFF. In DNA form, the CDR3 reads TGTGCCAGCAGTTTGGTATATGAAAAACTGTTTTTT. The chain links TRBV28 to TRBJ1-4, with unresolved D. Trimming took off 3 bases at V and 6 bases at J, with 5 bases between the two ends. Looked up from germline, CDR1 is MDHEN and CDR2 is SYDVKM. CDR3 length: 12 amino acids. Looking up the rest from reference TRBV28 and TRBJ1-4 gives the full variable domain: DVKVTQSSRYLVKRTGEKVFLECVQDMDHENMFWYRQDPGLGLRLIYFSYDVKMKEKGDIPEGYSVSREKKERFSLILESASTNQTSMYLCASSLVYEKLFFGSGTQLSVL.

CDR3 sequence reads: CASSLLTGGATEAFF. CDR3 sequence (DNA): TGTGCCAGCAGCTTGCTGACAGGGGGCGCGACTGAAGCTTTCTTT. V gene TRBV11-2 combines with J gene TRBJ1-1; 10 bases are shared with TRBD1. Germline lookup yields CDR1 SGHAT and CDR2 FQNNGV. This CDR3 spans 15 amino acids. The junction had 6 bases not matched to a gene; V was cut back by 3 bases and J by 5 bases. The variable domain in full, completed from reference TRBV11-2 and TRBJ1-1, reads EAGVAQSPRYKIIEKRQSVAFWCNPISGHATLYWYQQILGQGPKLLIQFQNNGVVDDSQLPKDRFSAERLKGVDSTLKIQPAKLEDSAVYLCASSLLTGGATEAFFGQGTRLTVV.

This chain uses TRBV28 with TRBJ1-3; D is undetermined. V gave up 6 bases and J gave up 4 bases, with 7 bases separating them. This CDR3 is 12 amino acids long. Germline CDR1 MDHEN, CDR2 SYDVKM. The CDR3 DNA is TGTGCCAGCAGAGTCTCCGGAAACACCATATATTTT. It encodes CASRVSGNTIYF.

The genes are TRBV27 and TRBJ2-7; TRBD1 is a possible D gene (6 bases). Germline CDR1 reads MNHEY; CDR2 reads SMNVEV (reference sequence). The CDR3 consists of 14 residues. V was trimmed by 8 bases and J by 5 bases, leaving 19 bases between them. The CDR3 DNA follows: TGTGCCAGCTCGCCTAGGACAGAGGCCCACGAGCAGTACTTC. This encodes CASSPRTEAHEQYF.

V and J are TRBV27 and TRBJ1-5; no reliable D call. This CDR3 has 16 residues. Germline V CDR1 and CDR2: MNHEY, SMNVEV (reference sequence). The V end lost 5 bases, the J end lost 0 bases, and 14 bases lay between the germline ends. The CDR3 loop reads CASSPRPRNSNQPQHF. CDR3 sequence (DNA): TGTGCCAGCAGTCCCCGCCCCCGAAATAGCAATCAGCCCCAGCATTTT.

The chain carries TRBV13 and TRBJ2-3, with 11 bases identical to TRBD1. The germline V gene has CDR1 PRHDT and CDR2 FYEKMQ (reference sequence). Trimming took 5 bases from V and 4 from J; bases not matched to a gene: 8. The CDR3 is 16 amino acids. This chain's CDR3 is CASSQRTGGFPDTQYF. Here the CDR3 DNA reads TGTGCCAGCAGCCAGAGGACAGGGGGCTTCCCAGATACGCAGTATTTT.

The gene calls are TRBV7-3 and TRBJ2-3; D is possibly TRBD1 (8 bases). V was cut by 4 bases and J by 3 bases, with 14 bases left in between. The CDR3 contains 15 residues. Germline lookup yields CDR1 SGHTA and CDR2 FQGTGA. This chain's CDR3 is CASSSGQGGTDTQYF. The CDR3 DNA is TGTGCCAGCAGCTCTGGACAGGGAGGGACAGATACGCAGTATTTT.

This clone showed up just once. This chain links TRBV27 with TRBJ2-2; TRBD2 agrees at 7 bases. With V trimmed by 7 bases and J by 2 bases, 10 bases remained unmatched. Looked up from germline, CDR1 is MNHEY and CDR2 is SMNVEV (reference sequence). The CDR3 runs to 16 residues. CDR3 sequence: CASTAVAGVNTGELFF. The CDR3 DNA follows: TGTGCCAGCACCGCGGTGGCGGGGGTAAACACCGGGGAGCTGTTTTTT.